This passage covers 11 T cell receptor beta chains from one sample sequenced in a study of neurological immune-mediated disorders. TCRdb reprocessed the 5' RACE reads with MiXCR, giving one entry per CDR3 protein. The sample consists of about 59,000 distinct CDR3 sequences, over 9.5% of them appearing once. Sequencing was done on a sample of PBMCs. The receptors were sampled from a woman aged 55-69 years with HTLV-1-associated myelopathy (HAM/TSP).

This clonotype was recorded at least ten times. The genes are TRBV5-1 and TRBJ2-5; no definite D call. The germline V and J ends were trimmed by 0 bases and 5 bases, with 17 bases remaining between them. Germline values: CDR1 SGHRS, CDR2 YFSETQ. This CDR3 spans 16 amino acids. The chain's CDR3 is CASSLGQAERTETQYF. CDR3 nucleotide sequence: TGCGCCAGCAGCTTGGGCCAGGCCGAACGAACGGAGACCCAGTACTTC.

This clonotype showed up many times. V is TRBV15 and J is TRBJ2-7, with 10 bases that match TRBD2. There are 15 residues in the CDR3. CDR1 is LNHNV and CDR2 is YYDKDF in the germline V gene (reference sequence). V gave up 0 bases and J gave up 3 bases; unmatched junction bases: 2. CDR3 region: CATSREASGSYEQYF. CDR3 DNA: TGTGCCACCAGCAGAGAGGCTAGCGGGAGCTACGAGCAGTACTTC. Full variable domain (remainder filled in from reference TRBV15 and TRBJ2-7): DAMVIQNPRYQVTQFGKPVTLSCSQTLNHNVMYWYQQKSSQAPKLLFHYYDKDFNNEADTPDNFQSRRPNTSFCFLDIRSPGLGDTAMYLCATSREASGSYEQYFGPGTRLTVT.

A remark on this clonotype: A much larger clone lies one base from this, so it may be a read error. The V call is TRBV29-1, the J call TRBJ2-5, with 11 bases that match TRBD1. CDR1 SQVTM and CDR2 ANQGSEA come from the germline V gene. Unmatched junction bases numbered 8, after V lost 3 bases and J lost 5 bases. CDR3 length: 15 amino acids. CDR3 region: CSVDFRTGGRETQYF. CDR3 in DNA: TGCAGCGTTGATTTTAGGACAGGGGGCCGGGAGACCCAGTACTTC.

The chain links TRBV5-5 to TRBJ1-2; D gene ambiguous. The CDR3 is made up of 12 amino acids. Germline CDR1 is SGHKS and CDR2 is YYEKEE (reference sequence). V lost 3 bases to trimming and J lost 3 bases, with 6 bases between them. The CDR3 here is CASSYSYYGYTF. CDR3 DNA: TGTGCCAGCAGCTATTCTTACTATGGCTACACCTTC.

In its sample, this clonotype was seen many times. V is TRBV7-4 and J is TRBJ2-3; 11 nucleotides align to TRBD1. Per the germline V gene, CDR1 is SGHVT and CDR2 is SQSDAQ. V shed 5 bases and J 5 bases; nucleotides not matched to a gene: 9. This CDR3 is built from 16 residues. For the CDR3, the DNA is TGTGCCAGCAGCCAAACCAGGGGACAGGGGGGAGATACGCAGTATTTT. Encoded protein: CASSQTRGQGGDTQYF.

This clonotype was seen repeatedly, ten times or more. The rearrangement joins TRBV20-1 to TRBJ2-7, with 8 bases aligning to TRBD2. V shed 4 bases, J shed 1 base, and the junction held 6 bases outside the gene matches. The CDR3 has 14 residues. CDR1 is DFQATT and CDR2 is SNEGSKA in the germline V gene (reference sequence). CDR3 DNA sequence: TGCAGTGCTAAAAGCGGGAGTTCTTCCTACGAGCAGTACTTC. As protein: CSAKSGSSSYEQYF.

This clonotype appeared a few times. This chain connects TRBV18 to TRBJ1-1; no reliable D call. The CDR3 is 15 residues long. The V gene lost 3 bases and the J gene lost 0 bases, with 11 bases spanning the gap. Germline loops: CDR1 KGHSH, CDR2 LQKENI. CDR3 amino acids: CASSPDQTMNTEAFF. DNA of the CDR3: TGTGCCAGCTCACCCGATCAAACCATGAACACTGAAGCTTTCTTT.

The gene calls are TRBV3-1 and TRBJ2-3; the D is unclear. Germline CDR1 LGHDT, CDR2 YNNKEL (reference sequence). Trimming cost V 0 bases and J 2 bases, with 3 bases left between them. The CDR3 spans 13 residues. CDR3 nucleotide sequence: TGTGCCAGCAGCCAAGATCACACAGATACGCAGTATTTT. This gives the protein CASSQDHTDTQYF.

Many counts were recorded for this clonotype. This chain connects TRBV4-2 to TRBJ1-1, with no clear D. The CDR3 sequence is 12 residues long. Germline V gene data show CDR1 as LGHNA and CDR2 as YNFKEQ. Trimming shortened V by 3 bases and J by 7 bases, and 9 bases separated the two germline ends. The CDR3: CASSQTFGEAFF. In DNA form, the CDR3 reads TGTGCCAGCAGCCAGACATTCGGTGAAGCTTTCTTT.

This clonotype was counted many times. This chain connects TRBV20-1 to TRBJ2-2; D uncertain. The length of the CDR3 is 12 residues. Trimming removed 3 bases at V and 1 base at J, with 3 bases between. Germline assignment: CDR1 DFQATT and CDR2 SNEGSKA (reference sequence). The DNA for the CDR3 is TGCAGTGCTAGCAGGAACACCGGGGAGCTGTTTTTT. It is translated as CSASRNTGELFF.

This clonotype was detected a few times. This chain links TRBV27 with TRBJ2-7; tentatively, D is TRBD1 (5 bases). The CDR3 has 14 residues. V was pared by 6 bases and J by 3 bases, with 15 bases between. Germline loops: CDR1 MNHEY, CDR2 SMNVEV (reference sequence). The CDR3 DNA reads TGTGCCAGCAGCCCTTTCGACAGCAACTACGAGCAGTACTTC. This gives the protein CASSPFDSNYEQYF.